The entry below gives a single TCR beta chain sequence along with its context. The entry originates in a study of OX40 agonist ivuxolimab in advanced cancers. Study summary: Patients were dosed intravenously with ivuxolimab at 0.01 to 10 mg/kg every 2 weeks.

TCRdb's table, derived via immunoSEQ multiplex PCR, lists solely in-frame clones and lacks some. The repertoire holds tens of thousands of clones, under 80% seen once, with about 15% in the top ten. V was pared by 0 bases and J by 1 base, with 6 bases between. CDR1 and CDR2 from the germline V gene are GTSNPN and SVGIG (reference sequence). This CDR3 comprises 13 residues. This clonotype originated in an adult with an advanced solid tumor such as melanoma, head and neck, liver or kidney cancer. Sample: CD4+ or CD8+ T cells sorted from blood, taken in a trial of the OX40 agonist ivuxolimab. The V gene is TRBV30, the J gene TRBJ1-1; D unclear. The CDR3 DNA reads TGTGCCTGGAGTGTGGCGGAGAACACTGAAGCTTTCTTT. It codes for CAWSVAENTEAFF. The variable domain in full, with the rest retrieved from reference TRBV30 and TRBJ1-1, is SQTIHQWPATLVQPVGSPLSLECTVEGTSNPNLYWYRQAAGRGLQLLFYSVGIGQISSEVPQNLSASRPQDRQFILSSKKLLLSDSGFYLCAWSVAENTEAFFGQGTRLTVV.